This is a list of T cell receptor beta chains from one sample in a study of blood T cell repertoires in COVID-19. The data were produced by immunoSEQ multiplex PCR, yet TCRdb's version contains in-frame clones alone and is incomplete. Counted here are some 150,000 clones, 80% to 90% occurring once; the ten biggest clones make up less than 3.5%. Input material: peripheral blood. The receptors were sampled from a man in his sixties or seventies with acute or convalescent COVID-19. Both conserved end residues are part of each CDR3. Each record gives: V gene, J gene, clone size, D gene, CDR3 DNA, CDR3 protein. The D gene is left open where the match is weak. A clone size is listed for some rows: how often the clone was seen (once, few, many), or a class if it is expanded.

V: TRBV11-2
J: TRBJ2-3
size: NA
D: TRBD2
DNA: TGTGCCAGCAGCTTAGTAGGGGAGCGGGAGACAGATACGCAGTATTTT
CDR3: CASSLVGERETDTQYF

V: TRBV2
J: TRBJ2-2
size: NA
D: TRBD2
DNA: TGTGCCAGCAGTGATTTAGCGGGAGGGCTGAACACCGGGGAGCTGTTTTTT
CDR3: CASSDLAGGLNTGELFF

V: TRBV6-2/TRBV6-3
J: TRBJ2-1
size: NA
D: TRBD1
DNA: TGTGCCAGCAGTCGACCCGGGACAGGGAAGAATGAGCAGTTCTTC
CDR3: CASSRPGTGKNEQFF

V: TRBV11-1
J: TRBJ2-7
size: NA
D: TRBD1
DNA: TGTGCCAGCAGCTTGACAGGGGGCGGCGAGCAGTACTTC
CDR3: CASSLTGGGEQYF

V: TRBV6-5
J: TRBJ1-1
size: NA
D: TRBD1
DNA: TGTGCCAGCAGTCGACAGGGAAGTGCGTCTGAAGCTTTCTTT
CDR3: CASSRQGSASEAFF

V: TRBV19
J: TRBJ2-1
size: NA
D: TRBD2
DNA: TGTGCCAGTAGTAGCGGGAGGGCCGCTAATGAGCAGTTCTTC
CDR3: CASSSGRAANEQFF

V: TRBV4-1
J: TRBJ2-5
size: NA
D: NA
DNA: TGCGCCAGCAGCCAAGATGGGACTTCAGAGACCCAGTACTTC
CDR3: CASSQDGTSETQYF

V: TRBV7-8
J: TRBJ2-3
size: few
D: TRBD2
DNA: TGTGCCAGCAGCTTAGATCGGGGGGTCACAGATACGCAGTATTTT
CDR3: CASSLDRGVTDTQYF

V: TRBV11-2
J: TRBJ2-7
size: NA
D: NA
DNA: TGTGCCAGCAGCTTAGATAGGCAGGGCCACGAGCAGTACTTC
CDR3: CASSLDRQGHEQYF

V: TRBV11-2
J: TRBJ2-5
size: NA
D: TRBD1
DNA: TGTGCCAGCAGCTTCGACAGGGGGGAAGAGACCCAGTACTTC
CDR3: CASSFDRGEETQYF

V: TRBV28
J: TRBJ2-5
size: NA
D: NA
DNA: TGTGCCAGCAGTTTACTTGAGCAATTCCAAGAGACCCAGTACTTC
CDR3: CASSLLEQFQETQYF

V: TRBV30
J: TRBJ2-1
size: few
D: TRBD2
DNA: TGTGCCTGGAGTGTTGCGGGAGGGCCCAGCTACAATGAGCAGTTCTTC
CDR3: CAWSVAGGPSYNEQFF

V: TRBV28
J: TRBJ2-7
size: NA
D: NA
DNA: TGTGCCAGCAGTAGAGGCTCCTACGAGCAGTACTTC
CDR3: CASSRGSYEQYF

V: TRBV19
J: TRBJ2-3
size: NA
D: NA
DNA: TGTGCCAGTAGTGCTTTCCTAGGAACAGATACGCAGTATTTT
CDR3: CASSAFLGTDTQYF

V: TRBV30
J: TRBJ1-6
size: NA
D: NA
DNA: TGTGCCCGCGCACCTGCCGGAGGATCACCCCTCCACTTT
CDR3: CARAPAGGSPLHF

V: TRBV19
J: TRBJ2-1
size: NA
D: TRBD1
DNA: TGTGCCAGTAGCCGTGGACAGGGCCAAGGGCGCTACAATGAGCAGTTCTTC
CDR3: CASSRGQGQGRYNEQFF

V: TRBV30
J: TRBJ1-5
size: NA
D: NA
DNA: TGTGCCTGGGCCCCGAGGGGGGGTCAGCCCCAGCATTTT
CDR3: CAWAPRGGQPQHF